This T cell receptor (beta chain) comes out of a study of OX40 agonist ivuxolimab in advanced cancers. Clones were read by immunoSEQ multiplex PCR, and TCRdb kept only the in-frame ones, dropping some. Altogether approximately 61,000 clones are present, approximately 91% being singletons, with the ten largest covering about 18%. Whole-study results and caveats: Normalized T-cell clonal expansion was also low in some nonresponders.

Per the germline V gene, CDR1 is MNHNS and CDR2 is SASEGT. There are 15 residues in the CDR3. With 10 bases clipped from V and 5 bases from J, the junction kept 12 bases outside the gene matches. Concerning this clone: Its antigen is not identified.

This clonotype was sampled from an adult with an advanced solid tumor such as melanoma, head and neck, liver or kidney cancer. The chain employs TRBV6-1 and TRBJ2-5; 11 bases agree with TRBD2. Here the sequenced sample was CD4+ or CD8+ T cells sorted from blood, taken in a trial of the OX40 agonist ivuxolimab. CDR3 bases: TGTGCCACCCTAGTACTAGCGGGAGTGAAGGAGACCCAGTACTTC. Translated: CATLVLAGVKETQYF.